This T cell receptor beta chain was recorded in a study of T-cell memory formation after mild COVID-19. For the study at large: TCR clusters were largely donor specific.

TCRdb reprocessed the 5' RACE reads with MiXCR, giving one entry per CDR3 protein. Here the sample spans roughly 410,000 distinct CDR3 sequences, roughly a quarter being singletons. There are a few counts of this clonotype. Its antigen is unknown. Overall study results and limits: The pre-infection memory compartment contained some responding clones, suggesting cross-reactive memory joined.

The sample taken for sequencing was PBMCs or a T cell subset sorted from them (not recorded which). The TCR originated in an adult woman who had mild COVID-19 (a few samples of this study predate the infection). Cell type and time point are not known.

As DNA, the CDR3 is TGTGCCAGCAGTTACAGCACAGGGTGGCCTAACTATGGCTACACCTTC. Translated, it gives CASSYSTGWPNYGYTF. The rearrangement uses TRBV6-2 or TRBV6-3 and TRBJ1-2; tentatively, D is TRBD1 (6 bases). Trimming cost V 2 bases and J 0 bases, with 13 bases left between them. There are 16 residues in the CDR3. The germline CDR1 and CDR2 sequences are MNHEY and SVGEGT.